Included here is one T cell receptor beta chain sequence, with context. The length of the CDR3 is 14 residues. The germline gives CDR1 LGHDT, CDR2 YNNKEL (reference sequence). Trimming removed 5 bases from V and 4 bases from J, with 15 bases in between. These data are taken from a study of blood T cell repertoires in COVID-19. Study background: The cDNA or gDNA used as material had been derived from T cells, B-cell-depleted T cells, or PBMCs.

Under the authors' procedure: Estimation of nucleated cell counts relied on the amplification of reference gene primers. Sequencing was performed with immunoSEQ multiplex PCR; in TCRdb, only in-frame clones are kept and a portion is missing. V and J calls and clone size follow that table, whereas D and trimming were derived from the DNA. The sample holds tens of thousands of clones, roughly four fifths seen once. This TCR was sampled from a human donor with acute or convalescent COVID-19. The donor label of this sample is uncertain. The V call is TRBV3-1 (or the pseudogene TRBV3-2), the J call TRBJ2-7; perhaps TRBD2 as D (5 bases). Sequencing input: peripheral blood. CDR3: CASSYQDGRYEQYF. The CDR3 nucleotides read TGTGCCAGCAGCTACCAAGATGGGAGATACGAGCAGTACTTC.